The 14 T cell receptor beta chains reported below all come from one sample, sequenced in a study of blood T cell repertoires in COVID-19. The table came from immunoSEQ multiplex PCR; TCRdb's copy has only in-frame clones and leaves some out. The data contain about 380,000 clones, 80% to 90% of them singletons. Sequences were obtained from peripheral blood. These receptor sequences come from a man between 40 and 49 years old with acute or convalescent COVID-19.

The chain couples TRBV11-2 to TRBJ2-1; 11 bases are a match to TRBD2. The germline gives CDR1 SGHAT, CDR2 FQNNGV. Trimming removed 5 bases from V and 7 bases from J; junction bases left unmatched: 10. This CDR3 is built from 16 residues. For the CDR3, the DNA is TGTGCCAGCAGCACCCGACTAGCGGGGCCCCCAAATGAGCAGTTCTTC. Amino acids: CASSTRLAGPPNEQFF.

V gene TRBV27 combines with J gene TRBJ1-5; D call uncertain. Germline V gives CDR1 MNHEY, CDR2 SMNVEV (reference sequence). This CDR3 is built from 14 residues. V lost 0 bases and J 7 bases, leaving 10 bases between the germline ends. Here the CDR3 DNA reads TGTGCCAGCAGTTTATCACGGGGTAGGCAGCCCCAGCATTTT. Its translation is CASSLSRGRQPQHF.

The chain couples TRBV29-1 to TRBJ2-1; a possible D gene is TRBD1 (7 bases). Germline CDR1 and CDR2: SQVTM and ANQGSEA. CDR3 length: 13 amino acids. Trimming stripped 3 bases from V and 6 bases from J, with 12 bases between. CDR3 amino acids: CSVDRGDSNEQFF. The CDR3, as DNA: TGCAGCGTTGACAGGGGGGACTCCAATGAGCAGTTCTTC.

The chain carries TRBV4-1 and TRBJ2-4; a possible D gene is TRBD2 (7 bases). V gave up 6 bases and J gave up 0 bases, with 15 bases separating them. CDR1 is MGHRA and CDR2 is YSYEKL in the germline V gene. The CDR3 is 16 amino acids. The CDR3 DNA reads TGCGCCAGCAGACTGAGGGGGGAGGGAGCCAAAAACATTCAGTACTTC. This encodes CASRLRGEGAKNIQYF.

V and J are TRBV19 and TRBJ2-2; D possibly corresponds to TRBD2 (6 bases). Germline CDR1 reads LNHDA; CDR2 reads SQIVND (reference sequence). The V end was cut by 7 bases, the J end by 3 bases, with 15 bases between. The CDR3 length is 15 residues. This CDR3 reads CASTGGRADTGELFF. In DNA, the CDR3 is TGTGCCAGTACCGGGGGTAGGGCAGACACCGGGGAGCTGTTTTTT.

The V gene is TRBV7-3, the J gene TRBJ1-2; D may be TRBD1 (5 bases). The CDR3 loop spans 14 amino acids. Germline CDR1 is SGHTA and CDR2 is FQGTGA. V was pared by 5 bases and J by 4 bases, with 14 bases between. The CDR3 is CASSPRGMGYGYTF. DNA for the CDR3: TGTGCCAGCAGCCCGCGGGGGATGGGCTATGGCTACACCTTC. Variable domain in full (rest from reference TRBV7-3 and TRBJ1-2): GAGVSQTPSNKVTEKGKYVELRCDPISGHTALYWYRQSLGQGPEFLIYFQGTGAADDSGLPNDRFFAVRPEGSVSTLKIQRTERGDSAVYLCASSPRGMGYGYTFGSGTRLTVV.

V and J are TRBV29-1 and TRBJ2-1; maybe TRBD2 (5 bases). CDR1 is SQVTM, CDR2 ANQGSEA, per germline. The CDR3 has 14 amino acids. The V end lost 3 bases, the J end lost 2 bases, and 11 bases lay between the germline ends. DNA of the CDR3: TGCAGCGTTGATATAGCGAATACCTACAATGAGCAGTTCTTC. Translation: CSVDIANTYNEQFF.

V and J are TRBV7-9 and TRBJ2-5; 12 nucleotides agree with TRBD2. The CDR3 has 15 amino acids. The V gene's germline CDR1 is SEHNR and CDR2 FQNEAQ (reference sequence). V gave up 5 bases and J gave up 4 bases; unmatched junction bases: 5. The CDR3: CASSTSTSGRETQYF. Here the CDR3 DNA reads TGTGCCAGCAGCACCTCGACTAGCGGGAGAGAGACCCAGTACTTC.

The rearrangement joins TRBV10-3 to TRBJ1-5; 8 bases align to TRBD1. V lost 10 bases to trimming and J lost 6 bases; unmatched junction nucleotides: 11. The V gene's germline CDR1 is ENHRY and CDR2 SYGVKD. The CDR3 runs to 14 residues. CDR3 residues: CATLPDREGQPQHF. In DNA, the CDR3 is TGTGCCACACTCCCGGACAGGGAGGGTCAGCCCCAGCATTTT.

The CDR3 region has the DNA TGTGCCAGCAGCTTGGGGAGGAACACCGGGGAGCTGTTTTTT. Translation: CASSLGRNTGELFF. This chain links TRBV5-8 with TRBJ2-2, with unresolved D. CDR3 length equals 14 residues. Germline CDR1 and CDR2: SGHTS and YDEGEE. V was pared by 0 bases and J by 1 base, with 4 bases between.

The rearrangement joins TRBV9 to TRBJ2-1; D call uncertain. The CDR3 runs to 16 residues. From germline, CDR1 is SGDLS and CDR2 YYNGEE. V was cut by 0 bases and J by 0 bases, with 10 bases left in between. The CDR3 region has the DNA TGTGCCAGCAGCGTAGTCCTAACCAACTCCTACAATGAGCAGTTCTTC. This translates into CASSVVLTNSYNEQFF.

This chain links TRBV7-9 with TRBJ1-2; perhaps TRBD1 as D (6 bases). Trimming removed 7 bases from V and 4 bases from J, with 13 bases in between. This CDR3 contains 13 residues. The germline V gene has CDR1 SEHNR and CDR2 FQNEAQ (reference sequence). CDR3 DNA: TGTGCCAGCATCCAGGGGTCAGGCTATGGCTACACCTTC. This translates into CASIQGSGYGYTF.

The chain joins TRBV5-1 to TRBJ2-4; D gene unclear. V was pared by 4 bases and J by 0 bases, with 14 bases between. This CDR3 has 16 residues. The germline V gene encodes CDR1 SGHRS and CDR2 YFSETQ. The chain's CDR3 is CASSEAGALAKNIQYF. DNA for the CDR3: TGCGCCAGCAGCGAAGCAGGCGCCCTAGCCAAAAACATTCAGTACTTC.

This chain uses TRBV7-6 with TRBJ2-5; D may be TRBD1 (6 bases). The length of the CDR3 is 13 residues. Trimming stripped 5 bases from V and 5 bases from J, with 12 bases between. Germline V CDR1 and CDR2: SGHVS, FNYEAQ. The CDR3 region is CASSHRDRETQYF. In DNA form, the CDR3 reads TGTGCCAGCAGCCACAGGGACCGGGAGACCCAGTACTTC.